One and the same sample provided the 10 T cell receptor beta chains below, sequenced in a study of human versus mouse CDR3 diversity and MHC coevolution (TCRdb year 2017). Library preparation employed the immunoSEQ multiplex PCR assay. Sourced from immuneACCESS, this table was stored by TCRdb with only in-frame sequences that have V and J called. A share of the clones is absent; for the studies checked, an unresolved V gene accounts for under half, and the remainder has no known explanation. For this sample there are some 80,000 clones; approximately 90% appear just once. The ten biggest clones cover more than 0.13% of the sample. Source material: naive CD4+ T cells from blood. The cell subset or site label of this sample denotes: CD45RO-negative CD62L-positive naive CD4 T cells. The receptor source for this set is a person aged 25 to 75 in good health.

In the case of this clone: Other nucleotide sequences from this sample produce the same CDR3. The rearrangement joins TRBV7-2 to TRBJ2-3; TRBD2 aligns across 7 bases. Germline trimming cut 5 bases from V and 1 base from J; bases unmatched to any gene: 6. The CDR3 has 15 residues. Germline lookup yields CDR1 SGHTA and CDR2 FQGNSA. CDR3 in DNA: TGTGCCAGCAGCCTTCCTGCGGGGGGCACAGATACGCAGTATTTT. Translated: CASSLPAGGTDTQYF.

This chain's CDR3 is CATSSGQGNIQYF. In DNA, the CDR3 is TGTGCCACCAGCAGCGGACAGGGAAACATTCAGTACTTC. J is TRBJ2-4 and V is TRBV15; 8 bases are shared with TRBD1. The CDR3 runs to 13 residues. V lost 3 bases to trimming and J lost 6 bases; unmatched junction nucleotides: 1. Germline loops: CDR1 LNHNV, CDR2 YYDKDF (reference sequence).

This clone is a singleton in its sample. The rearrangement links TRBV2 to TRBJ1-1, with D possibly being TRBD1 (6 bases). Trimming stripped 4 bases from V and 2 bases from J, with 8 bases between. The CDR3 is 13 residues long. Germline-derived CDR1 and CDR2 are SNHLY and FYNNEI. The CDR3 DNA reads TGTGCCAGCAGTGTACAGGGAAACACTGAAGCTTTCTTT. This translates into CASSVQGNTEAFF.

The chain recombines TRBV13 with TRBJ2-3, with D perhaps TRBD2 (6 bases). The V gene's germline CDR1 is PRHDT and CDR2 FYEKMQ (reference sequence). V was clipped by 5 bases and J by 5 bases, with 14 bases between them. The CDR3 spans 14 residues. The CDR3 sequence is CASSPLQGGDTQYF. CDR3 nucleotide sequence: TGTGCCAGCAGCCCACTGCAGGGAGGAGATACGCAGTATTTT.

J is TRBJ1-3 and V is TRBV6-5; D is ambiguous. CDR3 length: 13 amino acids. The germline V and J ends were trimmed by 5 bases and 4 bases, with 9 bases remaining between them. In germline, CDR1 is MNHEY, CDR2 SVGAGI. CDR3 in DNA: TGTGCCAGCAGTGAAGCGGGCGGAAACACCATATATTTT. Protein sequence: CASSEAGGNTIYF.

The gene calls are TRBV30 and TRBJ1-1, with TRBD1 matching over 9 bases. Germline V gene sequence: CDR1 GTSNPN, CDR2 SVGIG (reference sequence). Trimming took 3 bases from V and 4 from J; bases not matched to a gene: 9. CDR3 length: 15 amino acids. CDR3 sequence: CAWRRLGQGFTEAFF. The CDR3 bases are TGTGCCTGGAGAAGACTGGGACAGGGCTTCACTGAAGCTTTCTTT.

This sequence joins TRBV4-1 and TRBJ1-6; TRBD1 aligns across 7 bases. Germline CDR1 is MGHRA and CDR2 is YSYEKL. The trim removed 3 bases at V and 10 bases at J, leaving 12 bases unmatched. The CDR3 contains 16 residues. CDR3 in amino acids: CASSHIPPGGQSPLHF. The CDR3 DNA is TGCGCCAGCAGCCATATCCCGCCAGGGGGTCAATCACCCCTCCACTTT.

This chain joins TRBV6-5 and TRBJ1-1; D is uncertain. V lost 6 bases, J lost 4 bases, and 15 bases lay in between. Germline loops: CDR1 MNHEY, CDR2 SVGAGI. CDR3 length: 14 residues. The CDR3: CASRGLVVGTEAFF. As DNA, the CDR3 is TGTGCCAGCAGGGGCTTGGTGGTCGGCACTGAAGCTTTCTTT.

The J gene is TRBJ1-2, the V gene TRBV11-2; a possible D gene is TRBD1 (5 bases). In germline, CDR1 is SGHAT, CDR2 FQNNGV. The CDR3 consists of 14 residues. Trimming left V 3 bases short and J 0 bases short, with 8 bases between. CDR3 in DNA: TGTGCCAGCAGCTTCCAGGGCGCTAACTATGGCTACACCTTC. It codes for CASSFQGANYGYTF.

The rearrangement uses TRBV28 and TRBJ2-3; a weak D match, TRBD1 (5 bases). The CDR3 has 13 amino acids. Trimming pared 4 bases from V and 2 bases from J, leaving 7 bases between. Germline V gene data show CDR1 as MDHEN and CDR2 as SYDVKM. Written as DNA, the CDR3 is TGTGCCAGCAGTTCGACAGACACAGATACGCAGTATTTT. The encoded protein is CASSSTDTDTQYF.